This T cell receptor beta chain was found in a study of cytomegalovirus exposure and HLA in healthy donors. Germline-derived CDR1 and CDR2 are SNHLY and FYNNEI. V lost 5 bases to trimming and J lost 14 bases, with 19 bases between them. This CDR3 has 14 amino acids. Note on this clone: Different DNA sequences within this sample yield the same CDR3.

Vbeta (60) and Jbeta (13) primers were used in the PCR. Profiling relied on immunoSEQ multiplex PCR, and the TCRdb table lists in-frame clones only, not all of them. In the table there are 110,000 to 150,000 clones, 73% of which are singletons. The clonotype comes from a woman in her thirties or forties in good health and CMV-seronegative. Sequenced input: PBMCs. The J gene is TRBJ1-6, the V gene TRBV2, with D tentatively TRBD1 (5 bases). The CDR3 is CASSSTTQGRSLHF. In DNA form, the CDR3 reads TGTGCCAGCAGTTCGACGACTCAGGGTCGTTCCCTCCACTTT.